This T cell receptor beta chain was found in a study of shared clonotypes between healthy human individuals. Study-level results: A handful of donors shared about 4.5% of their naive CD4 clonotypes.

Terminally differentiated effector memory CD45RA+ cells were left out of the naive CD8 fraction, which was CD45RO-negative and positively selected for CCR7. This table comes from immunoSEQ multiplex PCR, and its TCRdb copy is limited to in-frame clones, with some not included. The data hold about 680,000 clones, with around 92% observed a single time. CDR3 length: 14 amino acids. The V end lost 3 bases, the J end lost 2 bases, and 11 bases lay between the germline ends. From germline, CDR1 is SGHRS and CDR2 YFSETQ. A remark on this clone: The antigen is not known.

This chain connects TRBV5-1 to TRBJ1-1; the D gene is possibly TRBD1 (6 bases). The sequence came from a man aged 25-45 years in good health. Material: naive CD8+ T cells sorted from blood. The DNA for the CDR3 is TGCGCCAGCAGCTACCGACAGGCTAACACTGAAGCTTTCTTT. Residues: CASSYRQANTEAFF.